What follows are 25 T cell receptor beta chains derived from one specimen sequenced in a study of T cell responses to AZD1222 COVID-19 vaccine. Here immunoSEQ multiplex PCR was the method, and the copy in TCRdb shows in-frame clones only, minus some. This table holds around 150,000 clones, about 87% found once. The source material was peripheral blood, sampled on day 0 of MenACWY control vaccination. The receptors were sampled from an adult in good health.

This chain uses TRBV11-3 with TRBJ1-4; D gene unclear. The V and J ends lost 1 base and 4 bases respectively, with 7 bases between them. The CDR3 runs 14 residues. The germline CDR1 and CDR2 sequences are SGHNT and YENEEA. CDR3 in amino acids: CASSLGGFNEKLFF. DNA for the CDR3: TGTGCCAGCAGCTTAGGAGGGTTTAATGAAAAACTGTTTTTT.

The chain joins TRBV19 to TRBJ1-4, with D tentatively TRBD1 (6 bases). Germline V gene data show CDR1 as LNHDA and CDR2 as SQIVND (reference sequence). V was trimmed by 6 bases and J by 0 bases, leaving 8 bases between them. The CDR3 has 14 residues. The CDR3, as DNA: TGTGCCAGTAGAGACAGGCCAACTAATGAAAAACTGTTTTTT. Residues: CASRDRPTNEKLFF. The whole variable domain, remainder taken from reference TRBV19 and TRBJ1-4, is DGGITQSPKYLFRKEGQNVTLSCEQNLNHDAMYWYRQDPGQGLRLIYYSQIVNDFQKGDIAEGYSVSREKKESFPLTVTSAQKNPTAFYLCASRDRPTNEKLFFGSGTQLSVL.

The CDR3 nucleotides are TGTGCCAGCAGCAAAGACCGGGACAGGAGCTACGAGCAGTACTTC. Translation: CASSKDRDRSYEQYF. The V call is TRBV6-5, the J call TRBJ2-7; TRBD1 agrees at 8 bases. The junction had 10 bases not matched to a gene; V was cut back by 6 bases and J by 3 bases. Per the germline V gene, CDR1 is MNHEY and CDR2 is SVGAGI. The CDR3 spans 15 residues.

V usage is TRBV4-2 and J usage is TRBJ1-6; 10 positions agree with TRBD1. This CDR3 is 20 amino acids long. Germline CDR1 reads LGHNA; CDR2 reads YNFKEQ. The junction had 14 bases not matched to a gene; V was cut back by 4 bases and J by 2 bases. CDR3 in amino acids: CASSLYAGTGDTTYNSPLHF. The CDR3 DNA reads TGTGCCAGCAGCCTTTACGCCGGGACAGGGGACACGACCTATAATTCACCCCTCCACTTT.

This chain uses TRBV25-1 with TRBJ1-4; the match to TRBD1 covers 9 bases. This CDR3 region has 15 residues. Germline CDR1 and CDR2: MGHDK and SYGVNS. The V segment lost 3 bases and the J segment 8 bases; nucleotides outside the gene matches: 7. CDR3 region: CASSDTGTGREKLFF. CDR3 sequence (DNA): TGTGCCAGCAGTGATACCGGGACAGGGCGAGAAAAACTGTTTTTT.

This clone was found once. This chain connects TRBV27 to TRBJ2-7; 9 bases match TRBD2. Germline values: CDR1 MNHEY, CDR2 SMNVEV (reference sequence). CDR3 length: 17 residues. The trim removed 0 bases at V and 0 bases at J, leaving 6 bases unmatched. The CDR3 spells CASSLSGLAPSSYEQYF. CDR3 DNA sequence: TGTGCCAGCAGTTTATCAGGACTAGCGCCTAGCTCCTACGAGCAGTACTTC.

The chain recombines TRBV5-4 with TRBJ1-4; perhaps TRBD1 as D (6 bases). Per the germline V gene, CDR1 is SGHNT and CDR2 is YYREEE (reference sequence). The V end lost 4 bases, the J end lost 9 bases, and 13 bases lay between the germline ends. The CDR3 has 13 residues. The CDR3 nucleotides read TGTGCCAGCAGCGATGAAACAGGGAAAAAACTGTTTTTT. It codes for CASSDETGKKLFF.

The chain employs TRBV7-9 and TRBJ2-1; perhaps TRBD1 as D (6 bases). Germline CDR1 SEHNR, CDR2 FQNEAQ (reference sequence). This CDR3 is 14 amino acids long. Trimming cost V 8 bases and J 7 bases, with 18 bases left between them. CDR3 sequence: CASRPKQGWNEQFF. The CDR3 region has the DNA TGTGCCAGCCGGCCTAAACAGGGTTGGAATGAGCAGTTCTTC.

The chain is built from TRBV19 and TRBJ1-4; D gene uncertain. Germline assignment: CDR1 LNHDA and CDR2 SQIVND (reference sequence). With 4 bases removed from V and 4 bases from J, the gap between germline ends came to 7 bases. There are 13 residues in the CDR3. CDR3 in amino acids: CASSTSSNEKLFF. The CDR3 bases are TGTGCCAGTAGTACATCCAGTAATGAAAAACTGTTTTTT.

The chain uses TRBV24-1 and TRBJ1-2, with D possibly matching TRBD1 (6 bases). The CDR3 is 14 amino acids. Deletions cut 9 bases from V and 7 bases from J, with 20 bases between. Germline assignment: CDR1 KGHDR and CDR2 SFDVKD. The CDR3 DNA reads TGTGCCACCCGCGGCAGGGGAGTTCCTAGTGGCTACACCTTC. Protein: CATRGRGVPSGYTF.

The rearrangement joins TRBV29-1 to TRBJ2-1, with 7 positions matching TRBD1. The CDR3 totals 14 residues. Germline assignment: CDR1 SQVTM and CDR2 ANQGSEA. V was pared by 4 bases and J by 2 bases, with 5 bases of the junction left unmatched. This CDR3 is CSVAHRGPYNEQFF. The CDR3 DNA is TGCAGCGTTGCCCACAGGGGTCCCTACAATGAGCAGTTCTTC.

The gene calls are TRBV7-9 and TRBJ2-1, with 10 bases fitting TRBD2. The CDR3 contains 16 residues. Looked up from germline, CDR1 is SEHNR and CDR2 is FQNEAQ (reference sequence). The ends lost 6 bases at V and 1 base at J; junction bases unmatched: 6. CDR3 DNA: TGTGCCAGCAGGTCAACTAGCGGGGTATCCTACAATGAGCAGTTCTTC. This codes for CASRSTSGVSYNEQFF.

This rearrangement joins TRBV18 to TRBJ2-7; D is unclear. This CDR3 spans 13 amino acids. Germline V gene data show CDR1 as KGHSH and CDR2 as LQKENI. The V end was cut by 4 bases, the J end by 5 bases, with 12 bases between. The CDR3 protein is CASSRSPADEQYF. CDR3 sequence (DNA): TGTGCCAGCTCACGGTCACCTGCAGACGAGCAGTACTTC.

The CDR3 loop reads CASKRGQPQHF. CDR3 bases: TGTGCCAGCAAGCGCGGTCAGCCCCAGCATTTT. The chain uses TRBV6-5 and TRBJ1-5; no firm D call. The CDR3 has 11 amino acids. V dropped 7 bases and J dropped 6 bases, with 7 bases sitting between them. Germline V gene sequence: CDR1 MNHEY, CDR2 SVGAGI.

This chain connects TRBV7-8 to TRBJ1-2; TRBD1 might be the D (5 bases). The V and J ends lost 0 bases and 2 bases respectively, with 13 bases between them. The CDR3 totals 16 residues. CDR1 SGHVS and CDR2 FQNEAQ come from the germline V gene. The DNA for the CDR3 is TGTGCCAGCAGCTTAGCCCTGGGACGGTCAAACTATGGCTACACCTTC. Amino acids: CASSLALGRSNYGYTF. The full variable domain, in which reference TRBV7-8 and TRBJ1-2 provide the parts outside the CDR3, is GAGVSQSPRYKVAKRGQDVALRCDPISGHVSLFWYQQALGQGPEFLTYFQNEAQLDKSGLPSDRFFAERPEGSVSTLKIQRTQQEDSAVYLCASSLALGRSNYGYTFGSGTRLTVV.

This chain links TRBV7-2 with TRBJ1-2; 7 bases line up with TRBD1. The V gene end was trimmed by 5 bases and the J gene end by 4 bases; junction bases not matched to a gene: 4. This CDR3 comprises 13 residues. Germline V gene data show CDR1 as SGHTA and CDR2 as FQGNSA. The CDR3 sequence is CASSPDRVYGYTF. As DNA, the CDR3 is TGTGCCAGCAGCCCAGACAGGGTCTATGGCTACACCTTC.

The V and J genes are TRBV5-1 and TRBJ1-1; 9 bases map to TRBD1. In germline, CDR1 is SGHRS, CDR2 YFSETQ. The CDR3 contains 15 residues. Trimming took 4 bases from V and 6 from J; bases not matched to a gene: 10. CDR3 DNA sequence: TGCGCCAGCAGCCTGCCGGGACAGGGAGTCGCTGAAGCTTTCTTT. Its translation: CASSLPGQGVAEAFF.

The CDR3 bases are TGTGCCAGCAGCTCAACCGGACAGGGGTCAGCTTTCTTT. Its translation is CASSSTGQGSAFF. The V gene is TRBV7-2, the J gene TRBJ1-1; TRBD1 matches 9 bases. The CDR3 length is 13 residues. Germline values: CDR1 SGHTA, CDR2 FQGNSA. Trimming cost V 4 bases and J 10 bases; bases outside gene matches: 7.

The genes are TRBV3-1 (or the pseudogene TRBV3-2) and TRBJ1-5; D gene ambiguous. This CDR3 is 14 amino acids long. Trimming pared 4 bases from V and 2 bases from J, leaving 9 bases between. Germline V lookup: CDR1 LGHDT, CDR2 YNNKEL (reference sequence). The DNA of the CDR3 is TGTGCCAGCAGCCCTCGACTGGGCAATCAGCCCCAGCATTTT. Translation gives CASSPRLGNQPQHF.

The gene calls are TRBV28 and TRBJ1-3; D ambiguous. This CDR3 is built from 13 residues. Trimming left V 6 bases short and J 2 bases short, with 8 bases between. Germline values: CDR1 MDHEN, CDR2 SYDVKM. CDR3 in DNA: TGTGCCAGCAGCTCACCGCCTGGAAACACCATATATTTT. Translating it yields CASSSPPGNTIYF.

This chain joins TRBV28 and TRBJ1-1, with D uncertain. CDR3 length: 15 amino acids. V was cut by 5 bases and J by 5 bases, with 18 bases left in between. From germline, CDR1 is MDHEN and CDR2 SYDVKM. The CDR3 loop reads CASSTDGLGKTEAFF. The CDR3 DNA sequence: TGTGCCAGCAGTACGGACGGCCTGGGGAAGACTGAAGCTTTCTTT.

The J gene is TRBJ1-2, the V gene TRBV20-1, with D unresolved. The length of the CDR3 is 11 residues. V gave up 1 base and J gave up 3 bases, with 3 bases separating them. CDR1 and CDR2 from the germline V gene are DFQATT and SNEGSKA (reference sequence). The CDR3 spells CSARVDYGYTF. The DNA of the CDR3 is TGCAGTGCTAGAGTTGACTATGGCTACACCTTC.

V and J are TRBV6-5 and TRBJ2-1; perhaps D is TRBD1 or TRBD2 (5 bases each). Germline CDR1 is MNHEY and CDR2 is SVGAGI. Trimming pared 0 bases from V and 5 bases from J, leaving 11 bases between. The CDR3 runs 15 residues. The CDR3 reads CASSYSRDLHNEQFF. The CDR3 DNA reads TGTGCCAGCAGTTACTCCCGGGACCTCCACAATGAGCAGTTCTTC.

This clone was detected once. This chain links TRBV7-6 with TRBJ1-6; D is uncertain. The CDR3 contains 16 residues. V dropped 4 bases and J dropped 7 bases, with 17 bases sitting between them. CDR1 is SGHVS and CDR2 is FNYEAQ in the germline V gene. The CDR3 bases are TGTGCCAGCAGCTCTGGTCGGACTGCGGGAAATTCACCCCTCCACTTT. This gives the protein CASSSGRTAGNSPLHF.

The rearrangement joins TRBV4-2 to TRBJ1-1; weak D call: TRBD1 (6 bases). Trimming pared 4 bases from V and 3 bases from J, leaving 9 bases between. Germline V lookup: CDR1 LGHNA, CDR2 YNFKEQ. There are 13 residues in the CDR3. CDR3 sequence: CASSRTEYTEAFF. CDR3 coding DNA: TGTGCCAGCAGCCGGACAGAATACACTGAAGCTTTCTTT.